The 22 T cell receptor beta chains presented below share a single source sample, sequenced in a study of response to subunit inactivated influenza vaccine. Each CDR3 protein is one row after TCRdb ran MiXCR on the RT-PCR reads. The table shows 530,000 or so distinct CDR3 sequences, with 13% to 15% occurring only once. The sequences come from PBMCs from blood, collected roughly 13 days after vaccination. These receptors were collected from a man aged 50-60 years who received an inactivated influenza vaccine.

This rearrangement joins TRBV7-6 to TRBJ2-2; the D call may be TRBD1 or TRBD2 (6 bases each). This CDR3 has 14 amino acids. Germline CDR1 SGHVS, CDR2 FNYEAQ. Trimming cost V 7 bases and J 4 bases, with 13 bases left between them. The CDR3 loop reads CASTRGAVTGELFF. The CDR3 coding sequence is TGTGCCAGCACGAGGGGGGCGGTCACCGGGGAGCTGTTTTTT.

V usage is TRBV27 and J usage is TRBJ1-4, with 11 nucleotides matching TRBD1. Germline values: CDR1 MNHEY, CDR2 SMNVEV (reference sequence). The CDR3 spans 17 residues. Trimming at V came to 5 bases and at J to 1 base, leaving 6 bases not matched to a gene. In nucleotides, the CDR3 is TGTGCCAGCAGTCCCCGGACAGGGGGCCTAACTAATGAAAAACTGTTTTTT. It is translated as CASSPRTGGLTNEKLFF.

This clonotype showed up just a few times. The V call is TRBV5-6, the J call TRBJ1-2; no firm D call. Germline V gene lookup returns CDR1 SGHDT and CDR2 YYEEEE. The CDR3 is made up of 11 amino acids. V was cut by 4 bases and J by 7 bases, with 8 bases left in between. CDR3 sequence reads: CASSLDGGYTF. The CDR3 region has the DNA TGTGCCAGCAGCCTGGACGGTGGCTACACCTTC. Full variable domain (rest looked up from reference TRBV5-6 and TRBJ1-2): DAGVTQSPTHLIKTRGQQVTLRCSPKSGHDTVSWYQQALGQGPQFIFQYYEEEERQRGNFPDRFSGHQFPNYSSELNVNALLLGDSALYLCASSLDGGYTFGSGTRLTVV.

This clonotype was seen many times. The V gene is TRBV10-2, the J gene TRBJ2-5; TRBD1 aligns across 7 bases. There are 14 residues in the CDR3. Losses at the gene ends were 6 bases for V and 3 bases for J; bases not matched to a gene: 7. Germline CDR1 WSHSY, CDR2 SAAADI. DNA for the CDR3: TGCGCCAGCAGCCCAATCGGGACAGAAGAGACCCAGTACTTC. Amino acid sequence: CASSPIGTEETQYF.

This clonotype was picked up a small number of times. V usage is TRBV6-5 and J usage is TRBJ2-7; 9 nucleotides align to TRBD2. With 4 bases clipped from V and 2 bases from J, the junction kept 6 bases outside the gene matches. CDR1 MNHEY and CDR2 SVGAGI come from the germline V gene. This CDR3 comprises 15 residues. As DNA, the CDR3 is TGTGCCAGCAGTTCATCTAGCGGGACTACCTACGAGCAGTACTTC. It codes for CASSSSSGTTYEQYF.

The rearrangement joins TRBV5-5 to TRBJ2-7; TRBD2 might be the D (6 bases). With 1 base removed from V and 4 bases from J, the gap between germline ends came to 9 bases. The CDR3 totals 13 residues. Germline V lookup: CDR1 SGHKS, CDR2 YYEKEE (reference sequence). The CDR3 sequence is CASSLRREYEQYF. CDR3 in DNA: TGTGCCAGCAGCTTGAGGAGGGAGTACGAGCAGTACTTC.

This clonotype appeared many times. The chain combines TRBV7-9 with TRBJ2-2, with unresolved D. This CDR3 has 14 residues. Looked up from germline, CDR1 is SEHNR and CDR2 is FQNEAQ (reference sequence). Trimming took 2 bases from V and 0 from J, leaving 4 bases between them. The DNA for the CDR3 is TGTGCCAGCAGCTTACCGACGAACACCGGGGAGCTGTTTTTT. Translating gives CASSLPTNTGELFF.

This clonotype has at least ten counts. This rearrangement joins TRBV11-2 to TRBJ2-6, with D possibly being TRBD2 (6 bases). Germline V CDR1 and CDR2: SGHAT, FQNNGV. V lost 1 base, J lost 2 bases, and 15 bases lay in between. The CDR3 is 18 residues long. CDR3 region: CASSLVGWGVTGANVLTF. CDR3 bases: TGTGCCAGCAGCTTAGTCGGCTGGGGGGTAACTGGGGCCAACGTCCTGACTTTC. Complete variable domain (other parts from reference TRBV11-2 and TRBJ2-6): EAGVAQSPRYKIIEKRQSVAFWCNPISGHATLYWYQQILGQGPKLLIQFQNNGVVDDSQLPKDRFSAERLKGVDSTLKIQPAKLEDSAVYLCASSLVGWGVTGANVLTFGAGSRLTVL.

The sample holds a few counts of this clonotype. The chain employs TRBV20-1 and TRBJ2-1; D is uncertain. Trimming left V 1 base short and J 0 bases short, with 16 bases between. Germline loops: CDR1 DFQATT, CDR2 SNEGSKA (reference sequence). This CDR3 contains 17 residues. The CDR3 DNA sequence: TGCAGTGCTAGAGTAGACCGGGCGACACGCTCCTACAATGAGCAGTTCTTC. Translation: CSARVDRATRSYNEQFF.

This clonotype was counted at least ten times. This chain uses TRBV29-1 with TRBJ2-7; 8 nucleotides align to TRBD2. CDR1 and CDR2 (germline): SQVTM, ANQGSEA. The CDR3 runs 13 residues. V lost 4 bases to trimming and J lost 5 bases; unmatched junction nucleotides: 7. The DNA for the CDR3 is TGCAGCGTTGTTCCCCTAGCGGGCCACGAGCAGTACTTC. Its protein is CSVVPLAGHEQYF.

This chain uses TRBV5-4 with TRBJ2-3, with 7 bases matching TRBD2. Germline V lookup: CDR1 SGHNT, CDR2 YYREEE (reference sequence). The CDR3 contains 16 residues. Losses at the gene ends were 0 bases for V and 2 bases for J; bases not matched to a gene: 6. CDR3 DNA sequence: TGTGCCAGCAGCTTGGGGTGGGGAGGGGTCACAGATACGCAGTATTTT. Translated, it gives CASSLGWGGVTDTQYF.

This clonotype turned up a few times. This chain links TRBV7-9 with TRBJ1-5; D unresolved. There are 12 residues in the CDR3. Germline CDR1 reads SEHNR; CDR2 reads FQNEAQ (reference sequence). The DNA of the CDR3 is TGTGCGAGCGGAGATAGCAATCAGCCCCAGCATTTT. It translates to CASGDSNQPQHF.

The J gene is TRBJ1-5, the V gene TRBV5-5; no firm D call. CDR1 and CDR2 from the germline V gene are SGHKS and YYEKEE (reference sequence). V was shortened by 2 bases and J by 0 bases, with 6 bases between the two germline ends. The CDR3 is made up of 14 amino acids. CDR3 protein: CASSFDLSNQPQHF. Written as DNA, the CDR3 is TGTGCCAGCAGCTTTGATCTTAGCAATCAGCCCCAGCATTTT.

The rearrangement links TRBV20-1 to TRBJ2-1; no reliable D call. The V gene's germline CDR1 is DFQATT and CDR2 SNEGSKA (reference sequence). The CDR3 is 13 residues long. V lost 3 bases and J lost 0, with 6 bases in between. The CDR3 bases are TGCAGTGCTAGTGTGGACTCCTACAATGAGCAGTTCTTC. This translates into CSASVDSYNEQFF.

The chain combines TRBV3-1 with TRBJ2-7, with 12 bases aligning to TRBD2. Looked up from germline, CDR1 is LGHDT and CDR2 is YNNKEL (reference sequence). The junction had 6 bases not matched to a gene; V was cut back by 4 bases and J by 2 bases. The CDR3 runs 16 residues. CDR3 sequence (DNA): TGTGCCAGCAGCCGCGGACTAGCGGGAAACGCCTACGAGCAGTACTTC. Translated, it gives CASSRGLAGNAYEQYF.

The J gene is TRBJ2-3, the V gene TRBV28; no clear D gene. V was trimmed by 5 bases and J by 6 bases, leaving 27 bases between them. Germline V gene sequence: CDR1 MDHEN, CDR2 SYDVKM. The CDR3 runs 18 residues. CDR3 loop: CASSPNTGLRRMRDTQYF. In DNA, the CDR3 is TGTGCCAGCAGTCCAAACACCGGGCTACGGCGCATGCGGGATACGCAGTATTTT.

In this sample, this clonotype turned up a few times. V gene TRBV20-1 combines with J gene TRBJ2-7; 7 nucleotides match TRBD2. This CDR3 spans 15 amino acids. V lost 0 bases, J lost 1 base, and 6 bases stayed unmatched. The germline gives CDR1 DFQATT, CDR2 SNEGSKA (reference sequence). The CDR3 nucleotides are TGCAGTGCTAGAGATGAGGGGAGGGCTTCCTACGAGCAGTACTTC. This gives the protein CSARDEGRASYEQYF.

CDR3 amino acids: CASSSQQGSTDTQYF. CDR3 DNA sequence: TGTGCCAGCAGCTCACAACAGGGGAGCACAGATACGCAGTATTTT. The chain couples TRBV7-9 to TRBJ2-3, with 7 bases matching TRBD1. CDR3 length equals 15 residues. J gave up 0 bases and V 4 bases, and 4 bases lay outside the gene matches. The germline V gene encodes CDR1 SEHNR and CDR2 FQNEAQ (reference sequence).

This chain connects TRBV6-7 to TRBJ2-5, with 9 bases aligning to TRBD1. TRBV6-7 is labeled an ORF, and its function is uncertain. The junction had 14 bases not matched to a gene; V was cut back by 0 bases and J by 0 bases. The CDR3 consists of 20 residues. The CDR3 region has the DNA TGTGCCAGCAGTTACTCGAATCGTGAGAGGGGACAGGGATACCAAGAGACCCAGTACTTC. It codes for CASSYSNRERGQGYQETQYF.

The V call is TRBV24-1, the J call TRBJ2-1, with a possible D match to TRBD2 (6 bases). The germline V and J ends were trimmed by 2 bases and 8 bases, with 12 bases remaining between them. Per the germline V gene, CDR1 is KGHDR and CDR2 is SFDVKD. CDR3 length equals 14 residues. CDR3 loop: CATSDSGGKDEQFF. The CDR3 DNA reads TGTGCCACCAGTGATTCCGGGGGTAAAGATGAGCAGTTCTTC.

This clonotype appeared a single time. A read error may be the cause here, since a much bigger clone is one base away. CDR3 sequence reads: CSALNTGELFF. The DNA of the CDR3 is TGCAGCGCACTGAACACCGGGGAGCTGTTTTTT. This rearrangement joins TRBV29-1 to TRBJ2-2; D is unclear. There are 11 residues in the CDR3. V lost 7 bases and J lost 1, with 4 bases in between. Germline CDR1 is SQVTM and CDR2 is ANQGSEA.

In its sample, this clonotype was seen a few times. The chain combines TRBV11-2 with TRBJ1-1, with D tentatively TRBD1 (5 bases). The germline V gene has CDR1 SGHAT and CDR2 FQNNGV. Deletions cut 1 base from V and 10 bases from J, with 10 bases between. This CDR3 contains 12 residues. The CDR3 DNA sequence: TGTGCCAGCAGCTTAGCCCAGGGCTTAGCTTTCTTT. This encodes CASSLAQGLAFF.